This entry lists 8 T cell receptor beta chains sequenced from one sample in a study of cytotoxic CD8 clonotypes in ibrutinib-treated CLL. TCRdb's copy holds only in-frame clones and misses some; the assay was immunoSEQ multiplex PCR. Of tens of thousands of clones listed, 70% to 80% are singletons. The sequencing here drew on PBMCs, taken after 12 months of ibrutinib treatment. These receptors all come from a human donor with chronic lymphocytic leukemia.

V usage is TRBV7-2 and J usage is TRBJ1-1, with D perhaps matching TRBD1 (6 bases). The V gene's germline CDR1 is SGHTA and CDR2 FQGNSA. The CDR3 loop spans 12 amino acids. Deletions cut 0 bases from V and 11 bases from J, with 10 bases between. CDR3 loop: CASSLAGGSAFF. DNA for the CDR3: TGTGCCAGCAGCTTAGCCGGGGGCTCGGCTTTCTTT.

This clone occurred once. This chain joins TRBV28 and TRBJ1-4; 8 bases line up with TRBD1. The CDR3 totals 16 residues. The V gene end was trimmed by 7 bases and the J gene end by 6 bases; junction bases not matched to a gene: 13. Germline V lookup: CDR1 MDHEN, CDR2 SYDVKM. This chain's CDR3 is CASTLLTAGGHEKLFF. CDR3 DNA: TGTGCCAGCACCCTCCTCACGGCAGGGGGCCATGAAAAACTGTTTTTT.

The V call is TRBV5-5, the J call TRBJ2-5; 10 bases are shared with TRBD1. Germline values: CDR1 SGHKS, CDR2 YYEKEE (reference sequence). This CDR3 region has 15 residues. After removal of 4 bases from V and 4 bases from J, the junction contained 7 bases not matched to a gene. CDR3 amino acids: CASSNGQGGLETQYF. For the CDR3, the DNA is TGTGCCAGCAGCAACGGACAGGGGGGATTAGAGACCCAGTACTTC.

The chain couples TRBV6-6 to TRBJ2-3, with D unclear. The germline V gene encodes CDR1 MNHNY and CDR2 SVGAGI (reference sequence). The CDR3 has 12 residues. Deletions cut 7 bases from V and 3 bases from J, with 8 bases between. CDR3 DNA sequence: TGTGCCAGCACGGCCGATACAGATACGCAGTATTTT. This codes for CASTADTDTQYF.

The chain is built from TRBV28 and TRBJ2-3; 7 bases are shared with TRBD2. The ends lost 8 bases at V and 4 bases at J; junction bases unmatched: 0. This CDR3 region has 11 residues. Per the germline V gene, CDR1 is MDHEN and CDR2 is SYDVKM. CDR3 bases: TGTGCCAGCCGGGGGGCAGATACGCAGTATTTT. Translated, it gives CASRGADTQYF.

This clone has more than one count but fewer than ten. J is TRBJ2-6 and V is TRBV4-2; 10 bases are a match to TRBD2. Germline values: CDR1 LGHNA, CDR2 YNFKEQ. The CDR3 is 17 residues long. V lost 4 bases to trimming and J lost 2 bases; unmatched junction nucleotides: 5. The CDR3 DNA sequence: TGTGCCAGCAGCCCCACAGGACTAGCGGCTGGGGCCAACGTCCTGACTTTC. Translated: CASSPTGLAAGANVLTF.

CDR3 amino acids: CASSLGRPNEQFF. The CDR3 region has the DNA TGTGCCAGCAGCTTAGGTCGGCCCAATGAGCAGTTCTTC. The rearrangement links TRBV7-2 to TRBJ2-1, with D uncertain. Trimming cost V 1 base and J 6 bases, with 7 bases left between them. This CDR3 spans 13 amino acids. Germline V gene data show CDR1 as SGHTA and CDR2 as FQGNSA.

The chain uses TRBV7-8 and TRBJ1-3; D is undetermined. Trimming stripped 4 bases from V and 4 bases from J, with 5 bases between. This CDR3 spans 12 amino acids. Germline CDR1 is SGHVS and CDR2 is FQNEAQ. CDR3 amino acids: CASSSPGNTIYF. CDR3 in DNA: TGTGCCAGCAGCTCACCGGGAAACACCATATATTTT.